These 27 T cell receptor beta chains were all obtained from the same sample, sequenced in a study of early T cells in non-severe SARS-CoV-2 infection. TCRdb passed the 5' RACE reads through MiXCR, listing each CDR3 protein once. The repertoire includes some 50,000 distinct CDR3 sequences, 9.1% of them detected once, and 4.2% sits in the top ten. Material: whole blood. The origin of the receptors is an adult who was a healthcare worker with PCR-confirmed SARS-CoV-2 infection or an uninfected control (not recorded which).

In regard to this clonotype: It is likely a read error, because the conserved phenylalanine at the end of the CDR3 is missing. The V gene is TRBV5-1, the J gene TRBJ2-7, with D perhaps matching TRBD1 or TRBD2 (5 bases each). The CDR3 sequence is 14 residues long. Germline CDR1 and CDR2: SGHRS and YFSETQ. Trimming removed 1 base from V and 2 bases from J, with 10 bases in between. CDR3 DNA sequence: TGCGCCAGCAGCTTGCGGGACCAGACCTACGAGCAGTACTCC. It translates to CASSLRDQTYEQYS.

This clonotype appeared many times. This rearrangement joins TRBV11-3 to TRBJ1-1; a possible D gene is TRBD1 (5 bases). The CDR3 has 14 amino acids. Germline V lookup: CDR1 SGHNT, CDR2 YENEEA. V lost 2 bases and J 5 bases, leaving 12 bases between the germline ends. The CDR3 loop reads CASSLQGPGTEAFF. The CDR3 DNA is TGTGCCAGCAGCTTACAGGGCCCGGGAACTGAAGCTTTCTTT.

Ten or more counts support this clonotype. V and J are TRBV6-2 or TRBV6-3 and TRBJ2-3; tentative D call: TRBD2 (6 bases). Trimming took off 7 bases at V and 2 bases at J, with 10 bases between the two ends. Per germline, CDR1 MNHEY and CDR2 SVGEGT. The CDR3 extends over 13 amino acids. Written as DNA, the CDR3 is TGTGCCAGCAATCCGGGAGTCACAGATACGCAGTATTTT. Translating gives CASNPGVTDTQYF.

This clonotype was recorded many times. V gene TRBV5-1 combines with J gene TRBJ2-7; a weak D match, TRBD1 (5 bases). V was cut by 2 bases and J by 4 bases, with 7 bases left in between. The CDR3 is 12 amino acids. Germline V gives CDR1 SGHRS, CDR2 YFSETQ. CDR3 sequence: CASSFQGYEQYF. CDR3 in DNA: TGCGCCAGCAGCTTCCAGGGTTACGAGCAGTACTTC.

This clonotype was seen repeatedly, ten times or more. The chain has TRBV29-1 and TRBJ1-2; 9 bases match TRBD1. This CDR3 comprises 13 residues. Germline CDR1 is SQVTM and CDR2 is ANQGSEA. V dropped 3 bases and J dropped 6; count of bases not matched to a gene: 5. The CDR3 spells CSVEGQGLDGYTF. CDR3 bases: TGCAGCGTTGAGGGACAGGGATTGGATGGCTACACCTTC.

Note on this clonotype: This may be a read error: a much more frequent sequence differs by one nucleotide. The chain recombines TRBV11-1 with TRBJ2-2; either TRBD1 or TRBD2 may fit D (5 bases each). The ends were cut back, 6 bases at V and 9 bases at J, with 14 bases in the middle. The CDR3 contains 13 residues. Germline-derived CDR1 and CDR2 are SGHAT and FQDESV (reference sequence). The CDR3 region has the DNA TGTGCCAGCAGTCGGACCCGGGGCAGGGAGCTGTTTTTT. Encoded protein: CASSRTRGRELFF.

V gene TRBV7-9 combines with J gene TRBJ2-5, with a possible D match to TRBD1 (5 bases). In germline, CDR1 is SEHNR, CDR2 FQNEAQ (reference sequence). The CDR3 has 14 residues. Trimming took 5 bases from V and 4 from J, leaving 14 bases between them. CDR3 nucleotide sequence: TGTGCCAGCAGCCCCATGGGGCCGGGAGAGACCCAGTACTTC. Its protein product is CASSPMGPGETQYF. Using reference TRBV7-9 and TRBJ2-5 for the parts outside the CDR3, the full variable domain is DTGVSQNPRHKITKRGQNVTFRCDPISEHNRLYWYRQTLGQGPEFLTYFQNEAQLEKSRLLSDRFSAERPKGSFSTLEIQRTEQGDSAMYLCASSPMGPGETQYFGPGTRLLVL.

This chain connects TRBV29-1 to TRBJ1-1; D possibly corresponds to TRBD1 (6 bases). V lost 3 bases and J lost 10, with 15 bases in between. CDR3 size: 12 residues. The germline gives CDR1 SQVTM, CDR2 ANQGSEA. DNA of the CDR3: TGCAGCGTTGACCGGGACATCCCCGGAGCTTTCTTT. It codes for CSVDRDIPGAFF. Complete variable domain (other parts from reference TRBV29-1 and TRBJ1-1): SAVISQKPSRDICQRGTSLTIQCQVDSQVTMMFWYRQQPGQSLTLIATANQGSEATYESGFVIDKFPISRPNLTFSTLTVSNMSPEDSSIYLCSVDRDIPGAFFGQGTRLTVV.

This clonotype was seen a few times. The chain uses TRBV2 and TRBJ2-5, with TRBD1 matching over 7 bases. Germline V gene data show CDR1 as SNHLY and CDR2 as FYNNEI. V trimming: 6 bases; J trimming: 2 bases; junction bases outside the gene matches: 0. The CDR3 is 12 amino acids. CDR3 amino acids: CASRDRQETQYF. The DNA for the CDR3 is TGTGCCAGCAGGGACAGGCAAGAGACCCAGTACTTC.

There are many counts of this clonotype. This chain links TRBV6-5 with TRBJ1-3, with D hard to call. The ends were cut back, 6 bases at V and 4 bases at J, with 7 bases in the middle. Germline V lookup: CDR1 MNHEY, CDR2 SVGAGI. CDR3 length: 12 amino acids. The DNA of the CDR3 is TGTGCCAGCAGGTCCCGAGGAAACACCATATATTTT. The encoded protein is CASRSRGNTIYF.

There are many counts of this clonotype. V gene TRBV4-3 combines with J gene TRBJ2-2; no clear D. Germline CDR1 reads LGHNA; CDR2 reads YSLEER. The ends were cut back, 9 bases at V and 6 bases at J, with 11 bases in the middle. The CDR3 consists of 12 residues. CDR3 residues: CASAGTSGELFF. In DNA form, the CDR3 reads TGCGCCAGTGCCGGCACCTCCGGGGAGCTGTTTTTT.

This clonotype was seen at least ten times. The CDR3 region has the DNA TGTGCCAGCAGTTTCTCACCCGGAGGGGATCCCCTCCACTTT. Amino acid sequence: CASSFSPGGDPLHF. The chain joins TRBV7-3 to TRBJ1-6; perhaps TRBD1 as D (5 bases). Trimming shortened V by 6 bases and J by 13 bases, and 19 bases separated the two germline ends. Germline V gene lookup returns CDR1 SGHTA and CDR2 FQGTGA. The CDR3 loop spans 14 amino acids.

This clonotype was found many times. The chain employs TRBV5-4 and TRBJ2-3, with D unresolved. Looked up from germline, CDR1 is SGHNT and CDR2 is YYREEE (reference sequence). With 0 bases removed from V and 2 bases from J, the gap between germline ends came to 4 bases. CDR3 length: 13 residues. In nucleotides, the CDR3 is TGTGCCAGCAGCTTGGACAACACAGATACGCAGTATTTT. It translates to CASSLDNTDTQYF.

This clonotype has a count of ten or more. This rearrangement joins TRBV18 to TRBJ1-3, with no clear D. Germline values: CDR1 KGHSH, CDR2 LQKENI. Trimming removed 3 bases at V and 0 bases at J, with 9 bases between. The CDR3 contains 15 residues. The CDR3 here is CASSPDLRSGNTIYF. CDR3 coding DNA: TGTGCCAGCTCACCCGACCTACGCTCTGGAAACACCATATATTTT.

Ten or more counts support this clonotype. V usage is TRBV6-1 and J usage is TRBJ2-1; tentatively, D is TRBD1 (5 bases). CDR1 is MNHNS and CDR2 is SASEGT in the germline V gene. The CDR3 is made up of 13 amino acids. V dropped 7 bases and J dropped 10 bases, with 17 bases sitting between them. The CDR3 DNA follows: TGTGCCAGCATGGTGGGGCCGGAAGCCGAGCAGTTCTTC. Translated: CASMVGPEAEQFF.

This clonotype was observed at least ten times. The CDR3 is CASWAGGGDTQYF. The CDR3 nucleotides read TGTGCCAGCTGGGCGGGAGGGGGTGATACGCAGTATTTT. The chain links TRBV7-2 to TRBJ2-3; TRBD2 agrees at 9 bases. The CDR3 covers 13 residues. CDR1 SGHTA and CDR2 FQGNSA come from the germline V gene. Losses at the gene ends were 8 bases for V and 6 bases for J; bases not matched to a gene: 6.

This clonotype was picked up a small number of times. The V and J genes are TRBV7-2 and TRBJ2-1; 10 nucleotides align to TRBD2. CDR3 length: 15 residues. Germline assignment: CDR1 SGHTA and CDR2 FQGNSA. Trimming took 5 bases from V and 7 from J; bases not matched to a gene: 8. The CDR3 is CASSTRSSGRNEQFF. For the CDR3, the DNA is TGTGCCAGCAGCACCCGATCTAGCGGGAGAAATGAGCAGTTCTTC. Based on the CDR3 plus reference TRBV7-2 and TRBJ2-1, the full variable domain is GAGVSQSPSNKVTEKGKDVELRCDPISGHTALYWYRQSLGQGLEFLIYFQGNSAPDKSGLPSDRFSAERTGGSVSTLTIQRTQQEDSAVYLCASSTRSSGRNEQFFGPGTRLTVL.

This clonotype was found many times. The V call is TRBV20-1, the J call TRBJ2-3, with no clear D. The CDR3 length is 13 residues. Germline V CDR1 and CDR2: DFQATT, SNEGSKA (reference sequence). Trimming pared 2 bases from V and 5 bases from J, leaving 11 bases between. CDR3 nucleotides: TGCAGTGCTAGACAGACTCCGGGAGATACGCAGTATTTT. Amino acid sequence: CSARQTPGDTQYF.

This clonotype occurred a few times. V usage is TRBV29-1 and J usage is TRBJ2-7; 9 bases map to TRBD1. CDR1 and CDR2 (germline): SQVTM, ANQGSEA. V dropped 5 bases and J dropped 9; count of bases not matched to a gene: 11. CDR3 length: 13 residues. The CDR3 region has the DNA TGCAGCGTTCTACGGGACAGGGCGGCCGGGCAGTACTTC. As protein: CSVLRDRAAGQYF.

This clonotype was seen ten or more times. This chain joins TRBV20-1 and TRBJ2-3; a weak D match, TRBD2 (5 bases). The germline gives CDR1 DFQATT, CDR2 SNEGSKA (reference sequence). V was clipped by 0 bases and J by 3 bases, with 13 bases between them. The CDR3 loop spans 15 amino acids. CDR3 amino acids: CSARDIGVGTDTQYF. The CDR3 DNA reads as TGCAGTGCTAGAGATATCGGGGTCGGGACAGATACGCAGTATTTT.

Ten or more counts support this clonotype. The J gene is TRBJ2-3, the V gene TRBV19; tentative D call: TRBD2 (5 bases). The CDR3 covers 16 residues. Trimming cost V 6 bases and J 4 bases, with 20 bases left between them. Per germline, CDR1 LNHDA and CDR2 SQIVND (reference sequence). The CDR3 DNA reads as TGTGCCAGTAGCCCCTTGATGGACTGGGAGTCAGATACGCAGTATTTT. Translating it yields CASSPLMDWESDTQYF.

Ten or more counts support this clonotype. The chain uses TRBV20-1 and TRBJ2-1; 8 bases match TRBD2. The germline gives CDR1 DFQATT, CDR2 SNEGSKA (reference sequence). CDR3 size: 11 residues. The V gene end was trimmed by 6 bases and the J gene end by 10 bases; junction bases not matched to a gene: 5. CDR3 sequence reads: CSARGTREQFF. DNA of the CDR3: TGCAGTGCCCGAGGGACTAGGGAGCAGTTCTTC.

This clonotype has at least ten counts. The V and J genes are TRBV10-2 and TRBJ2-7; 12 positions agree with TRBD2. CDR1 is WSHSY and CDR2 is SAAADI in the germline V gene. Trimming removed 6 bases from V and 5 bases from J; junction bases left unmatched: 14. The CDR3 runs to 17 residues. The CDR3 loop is CASRTLYASGGAHEQYF. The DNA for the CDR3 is TGCGCCAGCAGGACCTTATACGCTAGCGGGGGGGCACACGAGCAGTACTTC.

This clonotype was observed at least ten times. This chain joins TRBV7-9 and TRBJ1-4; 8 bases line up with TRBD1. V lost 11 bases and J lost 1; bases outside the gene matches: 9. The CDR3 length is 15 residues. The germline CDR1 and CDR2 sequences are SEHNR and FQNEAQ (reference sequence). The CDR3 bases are TGTGCCTGCCCTGTTGGGACAGGAACTAATGAAAAACTGTTTTTT. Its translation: CACPVGTGTNEKLFF.

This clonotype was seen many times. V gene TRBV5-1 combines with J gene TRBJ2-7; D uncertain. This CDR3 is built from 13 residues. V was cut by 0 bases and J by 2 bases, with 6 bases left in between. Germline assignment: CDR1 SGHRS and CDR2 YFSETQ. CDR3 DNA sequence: TGCGCCAGCAGCTTGGGGCTAACCTACGAGCAGTACTTC. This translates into CASSLGLTYEQYF.

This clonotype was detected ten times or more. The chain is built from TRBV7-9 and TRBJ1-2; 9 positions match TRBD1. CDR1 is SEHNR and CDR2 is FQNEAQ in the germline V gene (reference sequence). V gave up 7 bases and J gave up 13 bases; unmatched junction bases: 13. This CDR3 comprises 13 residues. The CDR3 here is CASTAGTGFDGTF. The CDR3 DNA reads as TGTGCCAGCACCGCCGGGACAGGGTTTGACGGCACCTTC.

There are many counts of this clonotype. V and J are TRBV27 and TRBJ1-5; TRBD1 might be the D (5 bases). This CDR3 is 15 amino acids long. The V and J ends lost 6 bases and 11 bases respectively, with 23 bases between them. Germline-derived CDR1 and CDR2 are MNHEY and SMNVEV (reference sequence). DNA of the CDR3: TGTGCCAGCAGGGTGGAGGGGTCTCCCCTCGAGTCCCAGCATTTT. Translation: CASRVEGSPLESQHF.